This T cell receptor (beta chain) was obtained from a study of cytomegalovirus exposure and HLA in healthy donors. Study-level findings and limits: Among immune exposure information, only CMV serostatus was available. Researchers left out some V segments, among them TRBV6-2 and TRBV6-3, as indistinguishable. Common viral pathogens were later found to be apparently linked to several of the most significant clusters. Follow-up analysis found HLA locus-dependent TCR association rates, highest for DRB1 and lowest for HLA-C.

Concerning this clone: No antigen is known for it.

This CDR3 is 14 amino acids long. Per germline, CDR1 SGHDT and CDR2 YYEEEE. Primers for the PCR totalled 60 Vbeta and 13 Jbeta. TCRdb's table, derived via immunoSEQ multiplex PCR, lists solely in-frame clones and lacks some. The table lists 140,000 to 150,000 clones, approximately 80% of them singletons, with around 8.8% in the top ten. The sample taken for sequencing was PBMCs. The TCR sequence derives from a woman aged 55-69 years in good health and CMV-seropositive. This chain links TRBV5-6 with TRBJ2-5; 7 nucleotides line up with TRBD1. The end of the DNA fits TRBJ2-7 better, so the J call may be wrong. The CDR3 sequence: CASSFRDSEYEQYF. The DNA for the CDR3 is TGTGCCAGCAGCTTCCGGGACAGTGAGTACGAGCAGTACTTC.